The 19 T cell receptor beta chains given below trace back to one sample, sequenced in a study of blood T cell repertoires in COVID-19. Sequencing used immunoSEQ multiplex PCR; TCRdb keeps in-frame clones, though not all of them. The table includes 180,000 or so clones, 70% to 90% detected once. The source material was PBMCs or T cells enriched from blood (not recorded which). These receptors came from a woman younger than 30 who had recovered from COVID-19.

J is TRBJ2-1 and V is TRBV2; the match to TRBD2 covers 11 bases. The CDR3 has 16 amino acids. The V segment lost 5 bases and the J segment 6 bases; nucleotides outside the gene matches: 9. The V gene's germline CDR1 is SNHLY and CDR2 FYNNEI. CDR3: CASSRAGTSGTNEQFF. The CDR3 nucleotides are TGTGCCAGCAGTAGAGCCGGGACTAGCGGAACCAATGAGCAGTTCTTC.

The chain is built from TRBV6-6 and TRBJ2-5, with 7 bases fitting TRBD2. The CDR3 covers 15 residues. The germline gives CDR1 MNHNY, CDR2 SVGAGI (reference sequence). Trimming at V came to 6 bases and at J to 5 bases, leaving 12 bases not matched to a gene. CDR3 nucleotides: TGTGCCAGCAGCCGCTGGGAGGGTAGGGTTGAGACCCAGTACTTC. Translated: CASSRWEGRVETQYF.

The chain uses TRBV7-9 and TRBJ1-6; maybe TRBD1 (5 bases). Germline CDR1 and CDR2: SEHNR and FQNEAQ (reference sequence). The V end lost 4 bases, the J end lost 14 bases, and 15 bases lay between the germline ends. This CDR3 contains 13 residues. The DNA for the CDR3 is TGTGCCAGCAGCTCGGGGGTCGGGGGAACCCTCCACTTT. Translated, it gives CASSSGVGGTLHF.

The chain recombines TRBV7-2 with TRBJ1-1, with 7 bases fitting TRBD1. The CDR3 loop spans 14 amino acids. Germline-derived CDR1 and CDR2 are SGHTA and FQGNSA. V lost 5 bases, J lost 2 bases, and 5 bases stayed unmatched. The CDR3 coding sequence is TGTGCCAGCAGCCAGGACAGGCAAAACACTGAAGCTTTCTTT. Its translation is CASSQDRQNTEAFF.

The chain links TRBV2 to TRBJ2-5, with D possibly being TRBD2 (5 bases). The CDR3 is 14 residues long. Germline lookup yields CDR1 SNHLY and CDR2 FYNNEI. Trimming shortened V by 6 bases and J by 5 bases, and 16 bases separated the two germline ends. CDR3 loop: CASSRRRSEETQYF. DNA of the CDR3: TGTGCCAGCAGCCGCAGGAGGTCTGAGGAGACCCAGTACTTC.

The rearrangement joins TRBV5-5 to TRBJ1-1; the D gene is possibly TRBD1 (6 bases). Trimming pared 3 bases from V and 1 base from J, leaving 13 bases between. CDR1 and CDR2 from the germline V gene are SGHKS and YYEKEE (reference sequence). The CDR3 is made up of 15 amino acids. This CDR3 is CASSSRQDRNTEAFF. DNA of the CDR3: TGTGCCAGCAGCTCAAGGCAGGACAGGAACACTGAAGCTTTCTTT.

The CDR3 DNA follows: TGTGCCAGCAGCTTGGCCAACGCGGGAGGGCCGGAAGCCGGGGAGCTGTTTTTT. This gives the protein CASSLANAGGPEAGELFF. The rearrangement joins TRBV5-4 to TRBJ2-2; 9 bases match TRBD2. Unmatched junction bases numbered 12, after V lost 0 bases and J lost 6 bases. Germline lookup yields CDR1 SGHNT and CDR2 YYREEE (reference sequence). The CDR3 sequence is 18 residues long.

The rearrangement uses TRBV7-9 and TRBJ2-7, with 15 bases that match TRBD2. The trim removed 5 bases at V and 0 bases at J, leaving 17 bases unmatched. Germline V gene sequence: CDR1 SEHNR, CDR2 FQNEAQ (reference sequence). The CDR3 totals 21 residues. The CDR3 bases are TGTGCCAGCAGCACCTTTAGGTCCCCCGGGACTAGCGGGAGGCGCTCCTACGAGCAGTACTTC. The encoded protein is CASSTFRSPGTSGRRSYEQYF. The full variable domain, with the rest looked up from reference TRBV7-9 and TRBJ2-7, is DTGVSQNPRHKITKRGQNVTFRCDPISEHNRLYWYRQTLGQGPEFLTYFQNEAQLEKSRLLSDRFSAERPKGSFSTLEIQRTEQGDSAMYLCASSTFRSPGTSGRRSYEQYFGPGTRLTVT.

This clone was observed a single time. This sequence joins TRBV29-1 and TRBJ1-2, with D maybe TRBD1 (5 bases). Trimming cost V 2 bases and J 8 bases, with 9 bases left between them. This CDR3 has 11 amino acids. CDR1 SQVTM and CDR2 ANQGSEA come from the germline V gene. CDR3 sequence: CSVEQGGGYTF. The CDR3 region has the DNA TGCAGCGTTGAACAGGGAGGCGGCTACACCTTC.

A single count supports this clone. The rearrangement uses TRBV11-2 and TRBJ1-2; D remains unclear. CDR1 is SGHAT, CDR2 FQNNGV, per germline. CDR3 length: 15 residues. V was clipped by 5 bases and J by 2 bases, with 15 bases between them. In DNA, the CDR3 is TGTGCCAGCAGCGAAGGTCCCGGGTCCAACTATGGCTACACCTTC. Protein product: CASSEGPGSNYGYTF.

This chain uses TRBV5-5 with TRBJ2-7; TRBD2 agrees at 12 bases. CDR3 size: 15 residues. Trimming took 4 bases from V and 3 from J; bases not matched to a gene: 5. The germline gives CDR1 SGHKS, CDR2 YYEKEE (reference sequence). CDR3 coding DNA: TGTGCCAGCAGCACAGGACTAGCGGGGCACTACGAGCAGTACTTC. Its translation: CASSTGLAGHYEQYF.

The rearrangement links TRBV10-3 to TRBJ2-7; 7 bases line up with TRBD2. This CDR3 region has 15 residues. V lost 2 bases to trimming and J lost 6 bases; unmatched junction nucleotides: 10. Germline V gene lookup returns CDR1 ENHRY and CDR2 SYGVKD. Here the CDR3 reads CAISEGVAGDFEQYF. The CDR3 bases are TGTGCCATCAGTGAGGGAGTCGCGGGAGATTTCGAGCAGTACTTC.

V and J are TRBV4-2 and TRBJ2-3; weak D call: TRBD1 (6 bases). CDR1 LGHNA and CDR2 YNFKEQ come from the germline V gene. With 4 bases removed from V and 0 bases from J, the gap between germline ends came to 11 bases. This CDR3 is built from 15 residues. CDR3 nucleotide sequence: TGTGCCAGCAGCCTTATACAGGGAAGCACAGATACGCAGTATTTT. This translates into CASSLIQGSTDTQYF.

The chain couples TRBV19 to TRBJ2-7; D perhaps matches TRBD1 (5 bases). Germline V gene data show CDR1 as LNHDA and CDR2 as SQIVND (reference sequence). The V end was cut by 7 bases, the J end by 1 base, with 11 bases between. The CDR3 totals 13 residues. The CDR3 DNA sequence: TGTGCCAGTAATAACAGGAATTCCTACGAGCAGTACTTC. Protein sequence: CASNNRNSYEQYF.

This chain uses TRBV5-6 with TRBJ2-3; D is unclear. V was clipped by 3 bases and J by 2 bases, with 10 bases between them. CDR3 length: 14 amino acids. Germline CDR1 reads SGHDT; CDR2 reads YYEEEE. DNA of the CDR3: TGTGCCAGCAGCTCCCAGGTGCCCACAGATACGCAGTATTTT. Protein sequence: CASSSQVPTDTQYF.

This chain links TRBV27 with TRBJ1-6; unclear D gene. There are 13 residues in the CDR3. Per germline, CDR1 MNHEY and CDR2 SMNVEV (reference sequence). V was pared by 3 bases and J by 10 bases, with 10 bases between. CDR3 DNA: TGTGCCAGCAGTTTTGGTTTGAGATCACCCCTCCACTTT. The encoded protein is CASSFGLRSPLHF.

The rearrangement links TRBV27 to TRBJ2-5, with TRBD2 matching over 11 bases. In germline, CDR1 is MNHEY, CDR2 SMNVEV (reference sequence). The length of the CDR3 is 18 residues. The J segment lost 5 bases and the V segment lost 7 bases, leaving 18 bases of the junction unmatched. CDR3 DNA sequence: TGTGCCAGCATGTTCCTGACTAGCGGGACCCCTCTAGGCGAGACCCAGTACTTC. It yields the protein CASMFLTSGTPLGETQYF.

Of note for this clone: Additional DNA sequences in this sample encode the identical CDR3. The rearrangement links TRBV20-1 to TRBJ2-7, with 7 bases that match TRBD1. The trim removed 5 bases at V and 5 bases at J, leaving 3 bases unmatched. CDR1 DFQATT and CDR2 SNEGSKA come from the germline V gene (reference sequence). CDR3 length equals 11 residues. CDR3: CSADRDHEQYF. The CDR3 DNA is TGCAGTGCTGACAGGGACCACGAGCAGTACTTC.

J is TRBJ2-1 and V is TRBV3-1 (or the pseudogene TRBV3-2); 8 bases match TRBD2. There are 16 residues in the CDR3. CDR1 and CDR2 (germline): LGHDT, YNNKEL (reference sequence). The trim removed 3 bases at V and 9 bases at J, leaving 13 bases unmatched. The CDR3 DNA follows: TGTGCCAGCAGCCAGGTAACTAGCGGTCCCCGGGGTGAGCAGTTCTTC. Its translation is CASSQVTSGPRGEQFF.